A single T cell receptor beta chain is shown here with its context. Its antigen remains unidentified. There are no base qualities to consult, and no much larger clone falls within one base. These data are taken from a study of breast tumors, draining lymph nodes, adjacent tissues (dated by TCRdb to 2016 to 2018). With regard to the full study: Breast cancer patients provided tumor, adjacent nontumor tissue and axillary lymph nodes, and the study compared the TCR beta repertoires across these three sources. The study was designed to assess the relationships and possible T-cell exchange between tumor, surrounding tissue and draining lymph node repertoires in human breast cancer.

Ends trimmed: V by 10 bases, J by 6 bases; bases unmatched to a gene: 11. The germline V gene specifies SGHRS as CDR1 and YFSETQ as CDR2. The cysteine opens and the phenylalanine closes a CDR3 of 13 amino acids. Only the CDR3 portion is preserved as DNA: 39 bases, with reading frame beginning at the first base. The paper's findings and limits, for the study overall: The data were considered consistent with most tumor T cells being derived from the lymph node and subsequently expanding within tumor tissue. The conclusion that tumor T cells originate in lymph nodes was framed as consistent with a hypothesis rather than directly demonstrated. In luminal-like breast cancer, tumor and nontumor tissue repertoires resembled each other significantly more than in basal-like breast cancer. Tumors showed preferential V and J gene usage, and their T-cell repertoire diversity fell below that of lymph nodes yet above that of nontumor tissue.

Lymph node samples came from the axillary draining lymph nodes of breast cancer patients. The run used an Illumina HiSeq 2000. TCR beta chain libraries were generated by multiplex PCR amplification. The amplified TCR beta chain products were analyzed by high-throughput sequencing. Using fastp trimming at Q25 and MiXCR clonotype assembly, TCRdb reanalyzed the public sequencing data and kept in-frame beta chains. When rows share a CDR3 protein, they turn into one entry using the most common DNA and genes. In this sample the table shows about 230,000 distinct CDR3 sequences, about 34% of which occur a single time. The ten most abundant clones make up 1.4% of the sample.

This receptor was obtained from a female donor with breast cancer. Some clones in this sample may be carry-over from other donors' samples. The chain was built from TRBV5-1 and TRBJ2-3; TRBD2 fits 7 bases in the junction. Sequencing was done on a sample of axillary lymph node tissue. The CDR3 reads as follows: CASREMGMDTQYF. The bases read TGCGCCTCGCGGGAGATGGGCATGGATACGCAGTATTTT.